These 2 T cell receptor beta chains were all obtained from the same sample, sequenced in a study of T cells in localized non-small cell lung cancer. Clones were sequenced by immunoSEQ multiplex PCR, and TCRdb holds only the in-frame ones, with some missing. The sample includes tens of thousands of clones, around nine tenths of them seen just once. The sequenced sample was peripheral blood, obtained before any cancer treatment. These receptors were taken from a female donor older than 55 with stage I squamous cell lung carcinoma.

The chain recombines TRBV18 with TRBJ1-4; 8 bases fit TRBD1. The germline gives CDR1 KGHSH, CDR2 LQKENI. There are 17 residues in the CDR3. V was pared by 3 bases and J by 0 bases, with 6 bases of the junction left unmatched. The CDR3 loop reads CASSPYRGKTTNEKLFF. CDR3 bases: TGTGCCAGCTCACCGTACAGGGGGAAGACAACTAATGAAAAACTGTTTTTT. Looking up the rest from reference TRBV18 and TRBJ1-4 gives the full variable domain: NAGVMQNPRHLVRRRGQEARLRCSPMKGHSHVYWYRQLPEEGLKFMVYLQKENIIDESGMPKERFSAEFPKEGPSILRIQQVVRGDSAAYFCASSPYRGKTTNEKLFFGSGTQLSVL.

Only a few counts were recorded for this clone. The J gene is TRBJ2-7, the V gene TRBV27; TRBD2 aligns across 7 bases. The J segment lost 7 bases and the V segment lost 2 bases, leaving 2 bases of the junction unmatched. The CDR3 is 12 residues long. Germline loops: CDR1 MNHEY, CDR2 SMNVEV (reference sequence). The CDR3, as DNA: TGTGCCAGCAGTTTACAAGCGGGGGAGCAGTACTTC. Protein sequence: CASSLQAGEQYF.